The TCR beta chain under discussion was sequenced for a study of blood T cell repertoires in COVID-19. As for the study in general: Both acute and convalescent COVID-19 samples were obtained from the United States, Italy and Spain. T cells, B-cell-depleted T cells, or PBMCs provided the cDNA or gDNA that served as material.

V was clipped by 2 bases and J by 5 bases; unmatched bases: 12. The CDR3 is 16 residues long. Methods used by the authors: Estimated nucleated cell counts came from reference gene primer amplification. Here immunoSEQ multiplex PCR was the method, and the copy in TCRdb shows in-frame clones only, minus some. The D gene and trimming were derived from the DNA, and the V and J assignments and clone size from that table. The table has some 56,000 clones, 86% seen once. This clone appeared a single time. The source material was peripheral blood. This receptor was identified in a woman of 80 years or more with acute or convalescent COVID-19. The rearrangement joins TRBV5-3 to TRBJ2-7, with 8 bases lining up with TRBD2. TRBV5-3 is identified as an open reading frame with a role that is uncertain. CDR3 coding DNA: TGTGCCAGAAGCTTTTTCTTGTCGGGAGGGCCTAACGAGCAGTACGTC. Translating it yields CARSFFLSGGPNEQYV.